The 20 T cell receptor beta chains in this list originate from one sample, sequenced in a study of low-dose radiotherapy and immunotherapy resistance in tumors. Time point in this sample: after trial treatment. Treatment meaning: LDRT plus nivolumab, ipilimumab, low-dose cyclophosphamide and aspirin (RACIN trial). Priming of first-strand cDNA relied on TRAV- and TRBV-specific primers (covering alpha and beta chains). TCRs underwent 20 PCR cycles of amplification with a constant-region primer and V-primer adapter. TCRdb called the reads again in MiXCR, with one record for every CDR3 protein. This table has about 30,000 distinct CDR3 sequences, around 47% appearing once. This specimen was PBMCs, taken after low-dose radiotherapy plus immunotherapy. The receptors derive from a male donor with gallbladder cancer.

The V call is TRBV7-9, the J call TRBJ2-3, with a weak D call TRBD1 (6 bases). CDR3 length: 13 residues. Trimming stripped 3 bases from V and 6 bases from J, with 10 bases between. CDR1 and CDR2 (germline): SEHNR, FQNEAQ (reference sequence). DNA of the CDR3: TGTGCCAGCAGCTTCACAGGGACGGATACGCAGTATTTT. This gives the protein CASSFTGTDTQYF.

Relative to its sample, this clonotype is medium-sized. V gene TRBV15 combines with J gene TRBJ2-1; 9 bases line up with TRBD1. CDR1 LNHNV and CDR2 YYDKDF come from the germline V gene (reference sequence). CDR3 length equals 14 residues. V was pared by 8 bases and J by 8 bases, with 10 bases of the junction left unmatched. CDR3 sequence: CATSTGTGFDEQFF. CDR3 in DNA: TGTGCCACCTCGACCGGGACAGGGTTCGATGAGCAGTTCTTC.

This clonotype was recorded at least ten times. The chain carries TRBV9 and TRBJ1-3; 9 bases are shared with TRBD1. V lost 3 bases to trimming and J lost 1 base; unmatched junction nucleotides: 5. This CDR3 region has 16 residues. Per germline, CDR1 SGDLS and CDR2 YYNGEE. The DNA for the CDR3 is TGTGCCAGCAGCGCGGGACAGGGCGTATCTGGAAACACCATATATTTT. Amino acids: CASSAGQGVSGNTIYF.

This clonotype has only a few counts. Because the CDR3's place on the DNA is in doubt, the DNA is left out and the CDR3 is given as listed by TCRdb. The chain joins TRBV11-1 to TRBJ2-2; the table's D gene call, TRBD1, was not cross checked with the DNA. The CDR3 totals 19 residues, both ends included. CDR1 and CDR2 (germline): SGHAT, FQDESV (reference sequence). This CDR3 is CASSLARVQNTGELFFFFF.

The gene calls are TRBV6-2 or TRBV6-3 and TRBJ2-5, with 10 nucleotides matching TRBD2. The J segment lost 4 bases and the V segment lost 0 bases, leaving 5 bases of the junction unmatched. CDR1 MNHEY and CDR2 SVGEGT come from the germline V gene. The CDR3 runs to 16 residues. The CDR3 DNA follows: TGTGCCAGCAGTTACTCGGTGGCTAGCGGGAGAGAGACCCAGTACTTC. This codes for CASSYSVASGRETQYF.

V is TRBV11-2 and J is TRBJ2-1; 7 nucleotides agree with TRBD2. Germline V gene lookup returns CDR1 SGHAT and CDR2 FQNNGV. V dropped 1 base and J dropped 8; count of bases not matched to a gene: 2. The CDR3 extends over 13 amino acids. The CDR3 sequence: CASSLAGGYEQFF. CDR3 nucleotide sequence: TGTGCCAGCAGCTTAGCGGGAGGTTATGAGCAGTTCTTC.

The J gene is TRBJ2-7, the V gene TRBV18, with TRBD1 matching over 7 bases. V lost 3 bases to trimming and J lost 0 bases; unmatched junction nucleotides: 8. Germline V gene lookup returns CDR1 KGHSH and CDR2 LQKENI. The CDR3 loop spans 16 amino acids. CDR3 nucleotide sequence: TGTGCCAGCTCACCGATAGGGGGCCATTCCTCCTACGAGCAGTACTTC. It specifies CASSPIGGHSSYEQYF.

CDR3 residues: CASSSLVEASNDEQFF. In DNA form, the CDR3 reads TGTGCCAGCAGCTCGTTGGTAGAGGCAAGCAACGATGAGCAGTTCTTC. The V call is TRBV7-2, the J call TRBJ2-1; D unresolved. The germline V and J ends were trimmed by 4 bases and 8 bases, with 21 bases remaining between them. The CDR3 consists of 16 residues. Germline assignment: CDR1 SGHTA and CDR2 FQGNSA.

V is TRBV5-1 and J is TRBJ1-1, with 8 bases that match TRBD1. In germline, CDR1 is SGHRS, CDR2 YFSETQ. This CDR3 comprises 15 residues. The junction had 5 bases not matched to a gene; V was cut back by 4 bases and J by 0 bases. For the CDR3, the DNA is TGCGCCAGCAGCACGCACAGGGGGGTGAACACTGAAGCTTTCTTT. The encoded protein is CASSTHRGVNTEAFF.

This clonotype was seen many times. V usage is TRBV2 and J usage is TRBJ2-7; D possibly matches TRBD1 or TRBD2 (5 bases each). V lost 2 bases and J 6 bases, leaving 11 bases between the germline ends. The CDR3 is 13 residues long. The germline CDR1 and CDR2 sequences are SNHLY and FYNNEI. CDR3 loop: CASSEYPGAEQYF. The CDR3 nucleotides are TGTGCCAGCAGTGAATATCCCGGGGCCGAGCAGTACTTC.

The sample holds many counts of this clonotype. V gene TRBV20-1 combines with J gene TRBJ1-6; D ambiguous. The CDR3 is 15 residues long. Trimming removed 3 bases from V and 0 bases from J, with 9 bases in between. Germline values: CDR1 DFQATT, CDR2 SNEGSKA (reference sequence). Here the CDR3 reads CSASLQSSYNSPLHF. The CDR3 coding sequence is TGCAGTGCTAGCCTACAGAGCTCCTATAATTCACCCCTCCACTTT.

There are many counts of this clonotype. V and J are TRBV6-4 and TRBJ1-2, with a possible D match to TRBD1 (5 bases). V dropped 3 bases and J dropped 4 bases, with 12 bases sitting between them. The germline V gene encodes CDR1 MRHNA and CDR2 SNTAGT. The CDR3 sequence is 14 residues long. The CDR3 DNA follows: TGTGCCAGCAGTGAGCTCTCCGGGGGCTATGGCTACACCTTC. Translating it yields CASSELSGGYGYTF.

The chain recombines TRBV29-1 with TRBJ2-3, with TRBD1 identical over 9 bases. Germline CDR1 reads SQVTM; CDR2 reads ANQGSEA. The ends lost 8 bases at V and 9 bases at J; junction bases unmatched: 12. The length of the CDR3 is 13 residues. CDR3 amino acids: CSLQTGGGGTQYF. CDR3 bases: TGCAGCCTTCAGACAGGGGGAGGAGGGACGCAGTATTTT.

This clonotype was recorded at least ten times. The genes are TRBV21-1 and TRBJ2-2; no DNA check was done on the table's D call, TRBD1. TRBV21-1 is shown as a pseudogene. CDR3 size: 15 residues. The CDR3 region has the DNA TGTGCCAGCAGAAGGACAGGGTCGAACACCGGGGAGCTGTTTTTT. Translation gives CASRRTGSNTGELFF.

There are many counts of this clonotype. The V call is TRBV3-1, the J call TRBJ2-6; TRBD2 matches at 7 bases. The CDR3 loop spans 11 amino acids. Germline-derived CDR1 and CDR2 are LGHDT and YNNKEL (reference sequence). The ends lost 8 bases at V and 9 bases at J; junction bases unmatched: 1. CDR3 bases: TGTGCCAGCCAGCGGGGCAACGTCCTGACTTTC. Translated: CASQRGNVLTF.

This clonotype was picked up a small number of times. Since a far larger clone is one base different, this is likely a read error. The chain carries TRBV23-1 and TRBJ2-7, with 9 bases identical to TRBD2. TRBV23-1 is filed as an ORF, its function uncertain. The CDR3 length is 16 residues. V lost 0 bases to trimming and J lost 7 bases; unmatched junction nucleotides: 10. The CDR3, as DNA: TGCGCCAGCAGTCAATCCGACAGCGGGGGGCACCCTGAGCAGTACTTC. This sequence encodes CASSQSDSGGHPEQYF.

This clonotype counts as medium-sized. One junction end does not reproduce the germline sequence, and a read error may be involved. V and J are TRBV5-1 and TRBJ1-2; 7 nucleotides align to TRBD1. The CDR3 runs 15 residues. The germline gives CDR1 SGHRS, CDR2 YFSETQ. The CDR3 region is CASSPTGDLNYGYTF. DNA of the CDR3: TGTGCCAGCAGCCCAACAGGGGACCTTAACTATGGCTACACCTTC.

The CDR3 sequence: CASSLAAGRDLNTEAFF. The CDR3 DNA sequence: TGTGCCAGCAGTTTGGCGGCAGGCCGAGACCTGAACACTGAAGCTTTCTTT. The chain recombines TRBV27 with TRBJ1-1; D is undetermined. Germline-derived CDR1 and CDR2 are MNHEY and SMNVEV (reference sequence). CDR3 length equals 17 residues. Trimming removed 3 bases from V and 0 bases from J, with 17 bases in between.

Notes on this clonotype: A read error is likely here: a far larger clone is one base away. V is TRBV2 and J is TRBJ2-7; 8 bases map to TRBD2. The CDR3 is 15 residues long. Per the germline V gene, CDR1 is SNHLY and CDR2 is FYNNEI. J gave up 0 bases and V 6 bases, and 7 bases lay outside the gene matches. CDR3 nucleotides: TGTGCCAGCAGCTTACTAGCGGAGGGCTCCTACGAGCAGTACTTC. It codes for CASSLLAEGSYEQYF.

This clonotype has at least ten counts. In DNA, the CDR3 is TGTGCCAGCCGCCGGTCGAGCGGGAGCTCCTACAATGAGCAGTTCTTC. This gives the protein CASRRSSGSSYNEQFF. The genes are TRBV3-1 and TRBJ2-1; 8 positions agree with TRBD2. Germline lookup yields CDR1 LGHDT and CDR2 YNNKEL (reference sequence). The CDR3 has 16 residues. Unmatched junction bases numbered 9, after V lost 8 bases and J lost 0 bases.